The rows below give T cell receptor beta chains drawn from one sample of a study of blood T cell repertoires in COVID-19. Generated by immunoSEQ multiplex PCR, the TCRdb table keeps only in-frame clones and is missing some. The repertoire holds 200,000 to 250,000 clones, with more than 75% as singletons. The material sequenced was peripheral blood. These receptors were collected from a woman between 40 and 55 years old with acute or convalescent COVID-19. The conserved cysteine and the conserved F or W are not part of the CDR3 here. The listing skips clone size in some rows; elsewhere it reads once, few, many or a size class.

CDR3 protein | V gene | clone size
ASLGVPGDSSGANVLT | TRBV19 | NA
SRREGAVGNTEAF | TRBV29-1 | NA
ATRREGHWETQY | TRBV27 | NA
ASSLRTGIYEQY | TRBV7-2 | NA
ASSWGGGEQY | TRBV12-3/TRBV12-4 | NA
ATATGDADTQY | TRBV5-1 | NA
ASSLDFYGYT | TRBV5-1 | NA
ASRLVEIAGELF | TRBV7-8 | NA
ASSEGEGGHEQY | TRBV2 | once
AISGDRGLEVTEAF | TRBV10-3 | NA
ASSYRQGNQPQH | TRBV6-2/TRBV6-3 | once
ASSPTSGSTDTQY | TRBV6-4 | NA
ASSPGRQANYGYT | TRBV18 | once
ASSTTGVLNEQY | TRBV5-4 | NA
AWSVHLDSLYGYT | TRBV30 | NA
ASSYGVAGVIEQF | TRBV6-2/TRBV6-3 | NA
ASSRQPGVENTEAF | TRBV11-2 | NA
ASTAGGMGYNEQF | TRBV19 | NA
ASSHGTGGFQETQY | TRBV7-9 | NA
ASSKKGLANGGAETQY | TRBV7-2 | NA
ASSQEGSGSYEQY | TRBV4-3 | once
ATSRPTLDNTQY | TRBV15 | once
ASSLLEQSRNTEAF | TRBV19 | few
ASSSHAGTAYNEQF | TRBV11-3 | NA
ASSVGQGAGEQY | TRBV11-2 | NA